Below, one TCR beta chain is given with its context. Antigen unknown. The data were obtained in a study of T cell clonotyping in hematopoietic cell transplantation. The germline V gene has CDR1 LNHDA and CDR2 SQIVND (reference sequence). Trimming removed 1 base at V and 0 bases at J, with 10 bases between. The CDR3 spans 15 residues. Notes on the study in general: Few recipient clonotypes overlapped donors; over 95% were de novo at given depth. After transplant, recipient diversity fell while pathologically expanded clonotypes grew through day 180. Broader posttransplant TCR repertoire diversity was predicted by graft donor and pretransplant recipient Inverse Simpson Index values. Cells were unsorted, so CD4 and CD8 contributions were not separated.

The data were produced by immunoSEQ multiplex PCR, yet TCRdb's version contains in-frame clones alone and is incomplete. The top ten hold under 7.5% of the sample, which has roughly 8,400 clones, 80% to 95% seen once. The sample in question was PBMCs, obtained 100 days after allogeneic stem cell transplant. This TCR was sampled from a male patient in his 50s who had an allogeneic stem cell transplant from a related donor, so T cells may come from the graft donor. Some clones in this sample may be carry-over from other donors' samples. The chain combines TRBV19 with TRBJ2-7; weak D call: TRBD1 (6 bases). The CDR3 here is CASSIVGDNSYEQYF. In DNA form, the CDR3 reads TGTGCCAGTAGTATAGTGGGGGACAACTCCTACGAGCAGTACTTC. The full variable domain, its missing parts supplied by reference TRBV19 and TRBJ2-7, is DGGITQSPKYLFRKEGQNVTLSCEQNLNHDAMYWYRQDPGQGLRLIYYSQIVNDFQKGDIAEGYSVSREKKESFPLTVTSAQKNPTAFYLCASSIVGDNSYEQYFGPGTRLTVT.